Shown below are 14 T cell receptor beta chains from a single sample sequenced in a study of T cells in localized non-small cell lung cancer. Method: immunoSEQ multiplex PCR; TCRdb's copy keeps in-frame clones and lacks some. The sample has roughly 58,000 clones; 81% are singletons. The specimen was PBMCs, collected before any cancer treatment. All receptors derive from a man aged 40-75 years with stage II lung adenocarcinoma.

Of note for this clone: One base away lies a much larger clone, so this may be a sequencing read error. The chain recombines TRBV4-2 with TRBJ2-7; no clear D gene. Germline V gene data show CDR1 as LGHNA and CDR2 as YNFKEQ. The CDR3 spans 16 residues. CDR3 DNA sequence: TGTGTCAGCAGCCAAGAAATGTCCTCTGTATCCTACGAGCAGTACTTC. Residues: CVSSQEMSSVSYEQYF.

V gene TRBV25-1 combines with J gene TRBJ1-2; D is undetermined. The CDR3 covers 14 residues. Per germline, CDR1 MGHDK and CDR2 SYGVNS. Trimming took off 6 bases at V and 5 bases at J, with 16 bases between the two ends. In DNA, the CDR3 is TGTGCCAGCAGCTGGACCGGAATTTCATATGGCTACACCTTC. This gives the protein CASSWTGISYGYTF.

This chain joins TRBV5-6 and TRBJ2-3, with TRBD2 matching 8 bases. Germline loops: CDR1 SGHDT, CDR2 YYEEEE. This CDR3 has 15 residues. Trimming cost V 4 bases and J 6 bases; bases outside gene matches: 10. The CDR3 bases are TGTGCCAGCAGCAACCCGCCGGGGGGGGGTGATACGCAGTATTTT. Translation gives CASSNPPGGGDTQYF.

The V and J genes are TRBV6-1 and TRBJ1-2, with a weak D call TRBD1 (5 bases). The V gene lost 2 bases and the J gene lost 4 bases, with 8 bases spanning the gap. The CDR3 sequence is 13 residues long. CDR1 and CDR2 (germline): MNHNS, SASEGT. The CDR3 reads CASSEFRAYGYTF. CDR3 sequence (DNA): TGTGCCAGCAGTGAATTCAGGGCCTATGGCTACACCTTC.

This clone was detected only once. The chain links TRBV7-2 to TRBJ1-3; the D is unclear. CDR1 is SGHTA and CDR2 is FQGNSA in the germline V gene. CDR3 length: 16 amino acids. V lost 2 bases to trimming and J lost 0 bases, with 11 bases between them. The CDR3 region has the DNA TGTGCCAGCAGCTTAAGCCCGATTGTCTCTGGAAACACCATATATTTT. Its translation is CASSLSPIVSGNTIYF.

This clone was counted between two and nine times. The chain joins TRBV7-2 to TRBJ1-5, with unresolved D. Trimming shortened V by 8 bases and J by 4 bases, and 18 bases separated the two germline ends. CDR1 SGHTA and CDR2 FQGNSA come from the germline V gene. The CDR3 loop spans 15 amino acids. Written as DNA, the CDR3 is TGTGCCAGCGACAAAGGAGGAACTTCTAATCAGCCCCAGCATTTT. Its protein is CASDKGGTSNQPQHF.

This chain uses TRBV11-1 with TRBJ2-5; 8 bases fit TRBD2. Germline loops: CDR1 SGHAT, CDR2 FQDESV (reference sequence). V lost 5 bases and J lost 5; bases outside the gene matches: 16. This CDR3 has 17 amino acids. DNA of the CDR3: TGTGCCAGCAGCCACGGAACCGGGACTAGGGAAGGGGAGACCCAGTACTTC. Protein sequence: CASSHGTGTREGETQYF.

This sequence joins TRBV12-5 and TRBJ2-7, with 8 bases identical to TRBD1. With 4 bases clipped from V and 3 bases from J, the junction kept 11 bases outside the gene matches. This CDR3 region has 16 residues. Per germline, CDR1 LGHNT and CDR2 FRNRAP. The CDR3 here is CASGSNTGGSIYEQYF. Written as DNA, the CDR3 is TGTGCTAGTGGTTCCAACACAGGGGGTTCTATCTACGAGCAGTACTTC.

CDR3 protein: CASSPDNLRGNTIYF. For the CDR3, the DNA is TGTGCCAGCAGTCCCGACAACCTTCGAGGAAACACCATATATTTT. The chain links TRBV27 to TRBJ1-3, with D hard to call. The CDR3 is made up of 15 amino acids. Trimming left V 5 bases short and J 4 bases short, with 15 bases between. Germline V CDR1 and CDR2: MNHEY, SMNVEV (reference sequence).

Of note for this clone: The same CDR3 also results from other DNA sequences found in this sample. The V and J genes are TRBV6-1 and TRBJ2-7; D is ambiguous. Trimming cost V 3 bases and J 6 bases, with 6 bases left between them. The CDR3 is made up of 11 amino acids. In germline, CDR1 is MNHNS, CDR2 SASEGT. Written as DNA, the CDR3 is TGTGCCAGCAGTGAGGTAGGCGAGCAGTACTTC. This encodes CASSEVGEQYF.

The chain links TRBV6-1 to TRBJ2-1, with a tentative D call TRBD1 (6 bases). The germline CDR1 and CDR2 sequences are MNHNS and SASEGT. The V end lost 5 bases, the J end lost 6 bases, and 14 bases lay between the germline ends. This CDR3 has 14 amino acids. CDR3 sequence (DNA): TGTGCCAGCAGTCACAGGGTCGAGTCCAATGAGCAGTTCTTC. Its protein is CASSHRVESNEQFF.

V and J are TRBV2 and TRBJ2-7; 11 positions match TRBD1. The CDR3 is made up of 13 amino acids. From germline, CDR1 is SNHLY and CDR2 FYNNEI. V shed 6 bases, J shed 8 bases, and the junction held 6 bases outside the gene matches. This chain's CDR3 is CASSEGQGGKQYF. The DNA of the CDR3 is TGTGCCAGCAGCGAGGGACAGGGGGGAAAGCAGTACTTC.

The DNA for the CDR3 is TGTGCCAGCAGTTACCGGCACTCCTCTGGGGCCAACGTCCTGACTTTC. Protein: CASSYRHSSGANVLTF. The J gene is TRBJ2-6, the V gene TRBV6-5; unclear D gene. The CDR3 runs 16 residues. V lost 2 bases and J 0 bases, leaving 8 bases between the germline ends. The V gene's germline CDR1 is MNHEY and CDR2 SVGAGI.

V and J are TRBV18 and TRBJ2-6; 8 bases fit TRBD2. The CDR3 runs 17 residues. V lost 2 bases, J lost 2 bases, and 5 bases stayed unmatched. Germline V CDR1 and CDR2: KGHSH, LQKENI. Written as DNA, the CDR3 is TGTGCCAGCTCACCAGGGACCGGGAGGGCTGGGGCCAACGTCCTGACTTTC. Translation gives CASSPGTGRAGANVLTF.